These 25 T cell receptor beta chains were sequenced from one sample in a study of T cells after yellow fever vaccination. One entry per CDR3 protein, called by TCRdb with MiXCR from the 5' RACE reads. The data show some 550,000 distinct CDR3 sequences, roughly 21% seen once. Sample: PBMCs, taken 15 days after the yellow fever booster vaccination. These receptor sequences come from a man aged 25 to 40 who received the YFV17D yellow fever vaccine.

The gene calls are TRBV20-1 and TRBJ2-2; 9 nucleotides match TRBD1. The CDR3 loop spans 17 amino acids. J gave up 1 base and V 1 base, and 7 bases lay outside the gene matches. In germline, CDR1 is DFQATT, CDR2 SNEGSKA (reference sequence). The CDR3 DNA reads TGCAGTGCTAGAGGTCTACAGGGGGCAGGGAACACCGGGGAGCTGTTTTTT. The encoded protein is CSARGLQGAGNTGELFF.

This clonotype was counted a few times. The genes are TRBV12-3 or TRBV12-4 and TRBJ2-7; 8 bases agree with TRBD2. The J segment lost 2 bases and the V segment lost 1 base, leaving 4 bases of the junction unmatched. This CDR3 has 15 amino acids. CDR3 sequence (DNA): TGTGCCAGCAGTTTAGTACTAGCGGAGCCCTACGAGCAGTACTTC. It specifies CASSLVLAEPYEQYF.

This clonotype has only a few counts. This chain connects TRBV29-1 to TRBJ2-1; D might be TRBD1 (6 bases). The germline gives CDR1 SQVTM, CDR2 ANQGSEA. V was trimmed by 7 bases and J by 4 bases, leaving 8 bases between them. The CDR3 has 11 residues. The CDR3 DNA reads as TGCAGCGGCGGACAGTACAATGAGCAGTTCTTC. As protein: CSGGQYNEQFF.

The chain has TRBV20-1 and TRBJ2-3; TRBD2 matches 7 bases. V shed 3 bases, J shed 4 bases, and the junction held 7 bases outside the gene matches. The CDR3 is made up of 14 amino acids. Per germline, CDR1 DFQATT and CDR2 SNEGSKA (reference sequence). CDR3 sequence reads: CSASGGRWADTQYF. DNA for the CDR3: TGCAGTGCTAGTGGCGGGAGATGGGCAGATACGCAGTATTTT.

This clonotype was detected many times. The chain couples TRBV10-1 to TRBJ2-2; D remains unclear. Germline V gene lookup returns CDR1 WNHNN and CDR2 SYGVQD (reference sequence). Trimming removed 4 bases from V and 5 bases from J, with 8 bases in between. This CDR3 contains 13 residues. For the CDR3, the DNA is TGCGCCAGCAGTGTTACGGTTACCGGGGAGCTGTTTTTT. Translation: CASSVTVTGELFF.

This clonotype turned up a few times. The V gene is TRBV24-1, the J gene TRBJ2-3, with 11 bases aligning to TRBD1. CDR1 is KGHDR, CDR2 SFDVKD, per germline. Losses at the gene ends were 2 bases for V and 9 bases for J; bases not matched to a gene: 6. The CDR3 sequence is 15 residues long. The CDR3 spells CATSDSGTGGDTQYF. CDR3 in DNA: TGTGCCACCAGTGATTCCGGGACAGGGGGAGACACGCAGTATTTT.

The V gene is TRBV10-3, the J gene TRBJ1-6; no definite D call. CDR1 and CDR2 (germline): ENHRY, SYGVKD. CDR3 length: 13 amino acids. The V end lost 0 bases, the J end lost 7 bases, and 4 bases lay between the germline ends. Here the CDR3 reads CAISESLNSPLHF. The CDR3, as DNA: TGTGCCATCAGTGAGTCCTTGAATTCACCCCTCCACTTT.

The CDR3 nucleotides are TGCAGTGCTGGACAGGGAATTGAAGCTTTCTTT. Amino acid sequence: CSAGQGIEAFF. The rearrangement uses TRBV20-1 and TRBJ1-1; 8 nucleotides match TRBD1. J was trimmed by 7 bases and V by 5 bases; bases with no gene match: 3. The CDR3 length is 11 residues. CDR1 and CDR2 (germline): DFQATT, SNEGSKA (reference sequence).

This clonotype has just a few counts. The chain is built from TRBV19 and TRBJ2-3; D is undetermined. V was clipped by 7 bases and J by 4 bases, with 15 bases between them. The V gene's germline CDR1 is LNHDA and CDR2 SQIVND (reference sequence). CDR3 length: 14 amino acids. The CDR3 region has the DNA TGTGCCAGTAACCTGGGAACCCCGGCAGATACGCAGTATTTT. Protein: CASNLGTPADTQYF.

The chain recombines TRBV7-9 with TRBJ1-5, with 7 bases matching TRBD1. This CDR3 spans 17 amino acids. From germline, CDR1 is SEHNR and CDR2 FQNEAQ (reference sequence). J lost 2 bases, V lost 3 bases, and 10 bases had no gene match. The CDR3 DNA follows: TGTGCCAGCAGCTTGGGGGGGGCAGGACAGGGCAATCAGCCCCAGCATTTT. Translating it yields CASSLGGAGQGNQPQHF. The entire variable domain, with the rest obtained from reference TRBV7-9 and TRBJ1-5, is as follows: DTGVSQNPRHKITKRGQNVTFRCDPISEHNRLYWYRQTLGQGPEFLTYFQNEAQLEKSRLLSDRFSAERPKGSFSTLEIQRTEQGDSAMYLCASSLGGAGQGNQPQHFGDGTRLSIL.

This clonotype was seen more than once but under ten times. The chain has TRBV20-1 and TRBJ2-7; 7 bases align to TRBD1. CDR1 and CDR2 from the germline V gene are DFQATT and SNEGSKA (reference sequence). J was trimmed by 0 bases and V by 4 bases; bases with no gene match: 6. The CDR3 has 14 amino acids. The CDR3 DNA is TGCAGTGCTACCCCCGGGACAGTCTCCTACGAGCAGTACTTC. Encoded protein: CSATPGTVSYEQYF.

The chain links TRBV29-1 to TRBJ2-1, with 11 bases matching TRBD2. CDR1 and CDR2 from the germline V gene are SQVTM and ANQGSEA. Trimming at V came to 4 bases and at J to 6 bases, leaving 8 bases not matched to a gene. The CDR3 covers 15 residues. CDR3 DNA: TGCAGCGTTGCAGGCACCACTAGCGGGAGCAATGAGCAGTTCTTC. It yields the protein CSVAGTTSGSNEQFF.

This clonotype occurred a few times. The genes are TRBV27 and TRBJ2-7; TRBD2 is a possible D gene (6 bases). Germline CDR1 and CDR2: MNHEY and SMNVEV (reference sequence). The CDR3 length is 13 residues. The V end lost 1 base, the J end lost 6 bases, and 10 bases lay between the germline ends. For the CDR3, the DNA is TGTGCCAGCAGTTTATACCCTAGCGTCGAGCAGTACTTC. This gives the protein CASSLYPSVEQYF.

This clonotype appeared a few times. V usage is TRBV7-9 and J usage is TRBJ2-7; 11 positions agree with TRBD1. The J segment lost 7 bases and the V segment lost 4 bases, leaving 6 bases of the junction unmatched. This CDR3 is built from 14 residues. Looked up from germline, CDR1 is SEHNR and CDR2 is FQNEAQ (reference sequence). DNA for the CDR3: TGTGCCAGCAGCTACGGACAGGGGGCTGGAGAGCAGTACTTC. Amino acid sequence: CASSYGQGAGEQYF.

This clonotype was detected a few times. The J gene is TRBJ2-1, the V gene TRBV4-3; the match to TRBD1 covers 12 bases. The CDR3 is made up of 18 amino acids. Germline values: CDR1 LGHNA, CDR2 YSLEER. Trimming cost V 3 bases and J 5 bases; bases outside gene matches: 11. CDR3 residues: CASSQQRSGQGADNEQFF. CDR3 bases: TGCGCCAGCAGCCAGCAGAGGTCGGGACAGGGGGCCGACAATGAGCAGTTCTTC.

The chain carries TRBV7-9 and TRBJ2-1; 7 bases fit TRBD1. The CDR3 covers 13 residues. Germline V gives CDR1 SEHNR, CDR2 FQNEAQ (reference sequence). Trimming took 2 bases from V and 8 from J; bases not matched to a gene: 3. The CDR3, as DNA: TGTGCCAGCAGCTTATACAGGGGCGATGAGCAGTTCTTC. Its translation is CASSLYRGDEQFF. The full variable domain, with the rest looked up from reference TRBV7-9 and TRBJ2-1, is DTGVSQNPRHKITKRGQNVTFRCDPISEHNRLYWYRQTLGQGPEFLTYFQNEAQLEKSRLLSDRFSAERPKGSFSTLEIQRTEQGDSAMYLCASSLYRGDEQFFGPGTRLTVL.

The chain joins TRBV20-1 to TRBJ2-2; 8 bases are a match to TRBD1. Germline V CDR1 and CDR2: DFQATT, SNEGSKA (reference sequence). The V segment lost 5 bases and the J segment 1 base; nucleotides outside the gene matches: 6. The CDR3 has 15 residues. The CDR3 nucleotides are TGCAGTGCTTATCAGGGGGCTCGGAACACCGGGGAGCTGTTTTTT. As protein: CSAYQGARNTGELFF.

The chain has TRBV7-9 and TRBJ2-2, with unresolved D. Trimming shortened V by 10 bases and J by 4 bases, and 22 bases separated the two germline ends. From germline, CDR1 is SEHNR and CDR2 FQNEAQ (reference sequence). This CDR3 spans 16 amino acids. CDR3 bases: TGTGCCATCGGCCCCGGGCTCCTGTGCGGCACCGGGGAGCTGTTTTTT. It is translated as CAIGPGLLCGTGELFF.

This clonotype has more than one count but fewer than ten. This chain connects TRBV30 to TRBJ2-7; D unresolved. The CDR3 length is 11 residues. Trimming shortened V by 4 bases and J by 4 bases, and 8 bases separated the two germline ends. The V gene's germline CDR1 is GTSNPN and CDR2 SVGIG (reference sequence). CDR3: CAWNAGYEQYF. The CDR3 DNA reads as TGTGCCTGGAACGCCGGGTACGAGCAGTACTTC.

This clonotype was detected a few times. The chain joins TRBV7-8 to TRBJ2-1; TRBD2 matches 14 bases. V lost 4 bases to trimming and J lost 7 bases; unmatched junction nucleotides: 3. CDR1 SGHVS and CDR2 FQNEAQ come from the germline V gene. The CDR3 sequence is 15 residues long. CDR3 amino acids: CASSWTSGRLNEQFF. CDR3 DNA: TGTGCCAGCAGCTGGACTAGCGGGAGGCTAAATGAGCAGTTCTTC.

This clonotype was seen a handful of times. The CDR3 DNA follows: TGCGCCAGCAGCTTCGGACAGGGTGGGACCCAGTACTTC. This translates into CASSFGQGGTQYF. V usage is TRBV5-1 and J usage is TRBJ2-5; 8 bases are shared with TRBD1. Germline loops: CDR1 SGHRS, CDR2 YFSETQ. Losses at the gene ends were 2 bases for V and 7 bases for J; bases not matched to a gene: 4. This CDR3 is 13 amino acids long.

This clonotype appeared once. The chain combines TRBV10-1 with TRBJ2-1; D tentatively fits TRBD1 or TRBD2 (5 bases each). Germline V gene lookup returns CDR1 WNHNN and CDR2 SYGVQD (reference sequence). V dropped 3 bases and J dropped 6 bases, with 15 bases sitting between them. The CDR3 contains 15 residues. This CDR3 reads CASSESLTGPNEQFF. The DNA of the CDR3 is TGCGCCAGCAGTGAATCCTTAACGGGGCCCAATGAGCAGTTCTTC.

The rearrangement links TRBV9 to TRBJ2-3; a weak D match, TRBD1 (6 bases). The V end was cut by 4 bases, the J end by 1 base, with 7 bases between. The CDR3 runs 13 residues. CDR1 is SGDLS and CDR2 is YYNGEE in the germline V gene. The DNA for the CDR3 is TGTGCCAGCAGCAAGGGGGGCACAGATACGCAGTATTTT. Translated, it gives CASSKGGTDTQYF.

This clonotype was counted a few times. This chain links TRBV11-2 with TRBJ2-1, with 10 positions matching TRBD1. Germline V CDR1 and CDR2: SGHAT, FQNNGV. With 7 bases clipped from V and 4 bases from J, the junction kept 4 bases outside the gene matches. This CDR3 has 14 amino acids. The CDR3 DNA is TGTGCCAGCATTGGACAGGGGGAGTACAATGAGCAGTTCTTC. This sequence encodes CASIGQGEYNEQFF.

The chain uses TRBV6-5 and TRBJ1-3, with D possibly being TRBD1 (5 bases). CDR3 length equals 16 residues. Germline V CDR1 and CDR2: MNHEY, SVGAGI. V gave up 3 bases and J gave up 0 bases, with 12 bases separating them. CDR3 amino acids: CASSYRGRSSGNTIYF. For the CDR3, the DNA is TGTGCCAGCAGTTATAGGGGCAGGAGCTCTGGAAACACCATATATTTT.